The clone carrying this TCR beta chain was seen once. The target antigen is unknown. This entry belongs to a study of siplizumab effects on memory and regulatory T cells. Trimming cost V 7 bases and J 3 bases, with 16 bases left between them. CDR1 ENHRY and CDR2 SYGVKD come from the germline V gene. The CDR3 contains 14 residues. Study outcomes and limitations: Confirmatory evidence of suppressive function in proliferating siplizumab-culture Tregs was not obtained.

The data were produced by immunoSEQ multiplex PCR, yet TCRdb's version contains in-frame clones alone and is incomplete. The data contain 100,000 to 110,000 clones, about nine tenths of them singletons. The rearrangement joins TRBV10-3 to TRBJ2-7; D tentatively reads TRBD1 or TRBD2 (5 bases each). The sequence was obtained from a human donor in good health. What was sequenced was CD4+ T cells sorted from blood. CDR3 DNA: TGTGCCATCAATAACCGGGGACGGGACTACGAGCAGTACTTC. Translation: CAINNRGRDYEQYF.